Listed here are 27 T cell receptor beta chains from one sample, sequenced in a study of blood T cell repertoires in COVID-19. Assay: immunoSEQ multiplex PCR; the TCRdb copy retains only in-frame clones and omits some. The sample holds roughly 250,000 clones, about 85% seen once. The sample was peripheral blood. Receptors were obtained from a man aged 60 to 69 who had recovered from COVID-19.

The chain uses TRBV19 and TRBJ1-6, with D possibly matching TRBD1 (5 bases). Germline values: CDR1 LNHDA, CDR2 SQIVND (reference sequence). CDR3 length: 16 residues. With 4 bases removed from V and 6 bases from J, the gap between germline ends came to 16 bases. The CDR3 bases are TGTGCCAGTAGTACTAAGGGACTGCCATTTAATTCACCCCTCCACTTT. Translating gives CASSTKGLPFNSPLHF.

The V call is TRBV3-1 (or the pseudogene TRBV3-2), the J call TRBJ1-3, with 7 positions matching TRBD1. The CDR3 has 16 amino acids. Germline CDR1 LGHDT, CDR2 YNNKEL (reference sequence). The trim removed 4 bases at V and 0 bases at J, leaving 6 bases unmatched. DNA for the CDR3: TGTGCCAGCAGCCGGGACAGTTTGGGCTCTGGAAACACCATATATTTT. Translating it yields CASSRDSLGSGNTIYF.

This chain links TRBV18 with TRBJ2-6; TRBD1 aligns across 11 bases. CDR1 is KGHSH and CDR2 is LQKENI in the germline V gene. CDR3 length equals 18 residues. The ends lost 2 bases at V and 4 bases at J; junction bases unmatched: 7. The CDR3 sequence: CASSPRDRGLSGANVLTF. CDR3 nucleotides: TGTGCCAGCTCACCAAGGGACAGGGGGTTGTCCGGGGCCAACGTCCTGACTTTC.

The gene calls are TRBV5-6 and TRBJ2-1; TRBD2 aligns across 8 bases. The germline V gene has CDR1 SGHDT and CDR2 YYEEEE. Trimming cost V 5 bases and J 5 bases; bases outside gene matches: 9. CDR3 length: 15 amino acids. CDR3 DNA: TGTGCCAGCAGTCTTACGGGAGGGCCCAACAATGAGCAGTTCTTC. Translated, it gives CASSLTGGPNNEQFF.

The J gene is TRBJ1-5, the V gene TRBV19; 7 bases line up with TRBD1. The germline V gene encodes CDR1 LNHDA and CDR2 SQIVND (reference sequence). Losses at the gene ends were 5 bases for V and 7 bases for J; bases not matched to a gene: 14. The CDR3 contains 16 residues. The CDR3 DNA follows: TGTGCCAGTAGTCCGAACGCAAACAGGGGTCGGCAGCCCCAGCATTTT. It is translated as CASSPNANRGRQPQHF. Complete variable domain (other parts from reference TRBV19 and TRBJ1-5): DGGITQSPKYLFRKEGQNVTLSCEQNLNHDAMYWYRQDPGQGLRLIYYSQIVNDFQKGDIAEGYSVSREKKESFPLTVTSAQKNPTAFYLCASSPNANRGRQPQHFGDGTRLSIL.

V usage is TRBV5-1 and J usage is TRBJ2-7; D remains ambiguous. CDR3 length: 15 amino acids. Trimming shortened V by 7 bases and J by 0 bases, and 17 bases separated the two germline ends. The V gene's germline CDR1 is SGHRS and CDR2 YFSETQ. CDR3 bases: TGCGCCAGCTCATCCGGCCAGGTGAACTCCTACGAGCAGTACTTC. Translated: CASSSGQVNSYEQYF.

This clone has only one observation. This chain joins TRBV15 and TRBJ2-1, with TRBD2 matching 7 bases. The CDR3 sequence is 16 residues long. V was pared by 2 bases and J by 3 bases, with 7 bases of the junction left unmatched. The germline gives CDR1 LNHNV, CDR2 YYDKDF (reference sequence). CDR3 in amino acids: CATSRSTTSYYNEQFF. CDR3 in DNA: TGTGCCACCAGCAGATCGACGACTAGCTACTACAATGAGCAGTTCTTC.

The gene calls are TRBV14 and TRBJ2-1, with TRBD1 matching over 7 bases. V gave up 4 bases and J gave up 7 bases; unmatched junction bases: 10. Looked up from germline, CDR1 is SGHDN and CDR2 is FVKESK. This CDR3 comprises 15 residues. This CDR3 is CASSLKGAWGNEQFF. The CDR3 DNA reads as TGTGCCAGCAGCCTAAAGGGGGCTTGGGGAAATGAGCAGTTCTTC.

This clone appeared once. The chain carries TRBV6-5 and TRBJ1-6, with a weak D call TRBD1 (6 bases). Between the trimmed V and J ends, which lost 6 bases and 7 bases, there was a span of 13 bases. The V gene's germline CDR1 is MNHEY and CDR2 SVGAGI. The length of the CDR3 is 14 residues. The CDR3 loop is CASRGALGNSPLHF. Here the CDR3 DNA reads TGTGCCAGCAGGGGGGCTTTGGGGAATTCACCCCTCCACTTT.

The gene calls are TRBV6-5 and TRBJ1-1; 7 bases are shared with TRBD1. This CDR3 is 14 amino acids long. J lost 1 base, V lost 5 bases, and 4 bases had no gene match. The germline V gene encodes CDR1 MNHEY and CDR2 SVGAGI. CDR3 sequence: CASSPRTGNTEAFF. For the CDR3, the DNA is TGTGCCAGCAGTCCTCGGACAGGGAACACTGAAGCTTTCTTT.

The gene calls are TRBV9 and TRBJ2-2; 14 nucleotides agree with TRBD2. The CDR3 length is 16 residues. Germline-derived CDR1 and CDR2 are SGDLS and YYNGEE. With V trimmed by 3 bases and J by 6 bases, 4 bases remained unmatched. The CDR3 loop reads CASSATSGGAPGELFF. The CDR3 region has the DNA TGTGCCAGCAGCGCGACTAGCGGGGGGGCCCCCGGGGAGCTGTTTTTT. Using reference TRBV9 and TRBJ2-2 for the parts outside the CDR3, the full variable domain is DSGVTQTPKHLITATGQRVTLRCSPRSGDLSVYWYQQSLDQGLQFLIQYYNGEERAKGNILERFSAQQFPDLHSELNLSSLELGDSALYFCASSATSGGAPGELFFGEGSRLTVL.

The CDR3 sequence is CASRKGPGRGEEKLFF. The CDR3 nucleotides are TGTGCCAGCAGGAAGGGGCCGGGCAGGGGGGAGGAAAAACTGTTTTTT. V is TRBV27 and J is TRBJ1-4; 7 nucleotides line up with TRBD1. V dropped 6 bases and J dropped 8; count of bases not matched to a gene: 15. The CDR3 is 16 residues long. Germline-derived CDR1 and CDR2 are MNHEY and SMNVEV (reference sequence).

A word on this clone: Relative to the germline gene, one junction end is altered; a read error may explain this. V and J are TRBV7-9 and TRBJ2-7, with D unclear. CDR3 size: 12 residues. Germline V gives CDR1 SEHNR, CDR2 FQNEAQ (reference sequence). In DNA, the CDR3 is TGTGCCAGCAGCTCCGCACGGAACCTTCCAGGCTTC. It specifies CASSSARNLPGF.

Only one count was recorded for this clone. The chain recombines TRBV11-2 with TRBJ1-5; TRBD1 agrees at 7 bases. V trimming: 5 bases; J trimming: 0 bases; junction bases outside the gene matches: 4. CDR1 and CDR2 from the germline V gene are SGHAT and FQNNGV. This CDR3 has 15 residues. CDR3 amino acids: CASSPGTVSNQPQHF. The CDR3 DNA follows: TGTGCCAGCAGCCCTGGGACAGTTAGCAATCAGCCCCAGCATTTT.

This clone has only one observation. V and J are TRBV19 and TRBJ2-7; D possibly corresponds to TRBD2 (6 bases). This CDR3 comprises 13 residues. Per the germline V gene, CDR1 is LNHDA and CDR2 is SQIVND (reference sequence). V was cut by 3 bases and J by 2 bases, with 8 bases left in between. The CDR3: CASSIGGAYEQYF. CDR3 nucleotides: TGTGCCAGTAGTATTGGCGGGGCCTACGAGCAGTACTTC.

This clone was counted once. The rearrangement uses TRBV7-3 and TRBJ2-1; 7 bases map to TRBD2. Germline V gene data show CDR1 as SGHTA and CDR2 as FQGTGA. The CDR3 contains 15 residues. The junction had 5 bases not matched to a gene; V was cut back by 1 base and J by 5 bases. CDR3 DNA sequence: TGTGCCAGCAGCTTAAGGCTAGCGGCCGACAATGAGCAGTTCTTC. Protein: CASSLRLAADNEQFF.

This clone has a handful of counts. The CDR3 protein is CASRHRNNSPLHF. CDR3 nucleotides: TGTGCCAGCAGGCACAGAAATAATTCACCCCTCCACTTT. The V gene is TRBV3-1 (or the pseudogene TRBV3-2), the J gene TRBJ1-6, with D hard to call. The CDR3 consists of 13 residues. CDR1 and CDR2 from the germline V gene are LGHDT and YNNKEL (reference sequence). Trimming pared 6 bases from V and 5 bases from J, leaving 8 bases between.

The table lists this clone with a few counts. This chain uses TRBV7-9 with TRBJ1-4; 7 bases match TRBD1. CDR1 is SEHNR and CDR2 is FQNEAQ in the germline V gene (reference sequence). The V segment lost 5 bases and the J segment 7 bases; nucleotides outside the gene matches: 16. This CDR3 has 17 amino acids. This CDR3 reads CASSPGTVTIKGEKLFF. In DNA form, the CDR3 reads TGTGCCAGCAGCCCGGGGACAGTGACCATTAAGGGTGAAAAACTGTTTTTT.

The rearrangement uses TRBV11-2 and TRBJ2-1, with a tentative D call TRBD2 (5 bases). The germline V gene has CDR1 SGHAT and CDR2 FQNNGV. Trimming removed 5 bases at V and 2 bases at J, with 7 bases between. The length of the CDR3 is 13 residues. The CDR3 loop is CASSPGAYNEQFF. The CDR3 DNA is TGTGCCAGCAGCCCCGGGGCCTACAATGAGCAGTTCTTC.

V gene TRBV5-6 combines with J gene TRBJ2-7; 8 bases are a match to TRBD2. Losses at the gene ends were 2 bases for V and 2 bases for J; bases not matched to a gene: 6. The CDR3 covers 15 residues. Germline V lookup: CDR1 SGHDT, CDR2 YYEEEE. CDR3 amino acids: CASSLGGGPTYEQYV. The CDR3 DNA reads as TGTGCCAGCAGCTTAGGCGGGGGGCCGACCTACGAGCAGTACGTC.

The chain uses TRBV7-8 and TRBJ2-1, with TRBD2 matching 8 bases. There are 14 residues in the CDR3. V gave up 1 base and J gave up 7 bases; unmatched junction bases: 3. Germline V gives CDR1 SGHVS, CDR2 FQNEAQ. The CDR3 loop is CASSLVIAGNEQFF. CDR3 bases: TGTGCCAGCAGCTTAGTGATAGCGGGGAATGAGCAGTTCTTC.

The CDR3 DNA reads as TGTGCCAGCAGTGCAGGGGGGTGGAATAGCAATCAGCCCCAGCATTTT. This sequence encodes CASSAGGWNSNQPQHF. V and J are TRBV2 and TRBJ1-5; the match to TRBD1 covers 7 bases. With 4 bases clipped from V and 0 bases from J, the junction kept 6 bases outside the gene matches. Germline CDR1 reads SNHLY; CDR2 reads FYNNEI. The CDR3 extends over 16 amino acids. Full variable domain (remainder filled in from reference TRBV2 and TRBJ1-5): EPEVTQTPSHQVTQMGQEVILRCVPISNHLYFYWYRQILGQKVEFLVSFYNNEISEKSEIFDDQFSVERPDGSNFTLKIRSTKLEDSAMYFCASSAGGWNSNQPQHFGDGTRLSIL.

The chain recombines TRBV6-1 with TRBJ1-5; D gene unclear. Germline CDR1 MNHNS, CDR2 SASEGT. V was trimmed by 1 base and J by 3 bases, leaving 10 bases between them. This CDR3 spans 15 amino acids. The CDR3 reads CASSEDFRDNQPQHF. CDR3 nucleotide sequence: TGTGCCAGCAGTGAAGATTTCCGGGACAATCAGCCCCAGCATTTT.

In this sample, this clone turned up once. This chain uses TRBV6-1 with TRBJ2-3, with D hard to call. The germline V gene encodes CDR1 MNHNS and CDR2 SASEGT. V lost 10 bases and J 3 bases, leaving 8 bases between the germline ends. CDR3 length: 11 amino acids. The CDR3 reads CATLDTDTQYF. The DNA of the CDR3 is TGTGCCACCTTAGATACAGATACGCAGTATTTT.

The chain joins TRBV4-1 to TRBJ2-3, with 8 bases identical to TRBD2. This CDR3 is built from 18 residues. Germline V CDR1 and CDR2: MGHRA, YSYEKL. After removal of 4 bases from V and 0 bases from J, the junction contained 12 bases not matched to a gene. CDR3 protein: CASSLTPRTSRSTDTQYF. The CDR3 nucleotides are TGCGCCAGCAGCCTTACCCCCCGGACTAGCAGGAGCACAGATACGCAGTATTTT.

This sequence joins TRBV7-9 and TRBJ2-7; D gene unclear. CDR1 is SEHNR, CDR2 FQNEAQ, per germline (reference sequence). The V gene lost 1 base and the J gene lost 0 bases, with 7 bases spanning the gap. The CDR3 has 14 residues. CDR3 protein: CASSLGRSSYEQYF. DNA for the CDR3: TGTGCCAGCAGCTTAGGCCGGAGCTCCTACGAGCAGTACTTC.

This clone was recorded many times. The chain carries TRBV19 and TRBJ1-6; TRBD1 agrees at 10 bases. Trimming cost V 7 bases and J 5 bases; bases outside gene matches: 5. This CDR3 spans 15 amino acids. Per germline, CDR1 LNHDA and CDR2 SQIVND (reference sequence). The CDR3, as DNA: TGTGCCAGTACCTCGACAGGGGGCGATAATTCACCCCTCCACTTT. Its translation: CASTSTGGDNSPLHF.